Listed here are 5 T cell receptor beta chains from one sample, sequenced in a study of vaccination effects on CD4 cells after COVID-19. These receptors lack a known antigen. Antigen-specific CD4+ T cells were expanded (with viral peptide pools) by the ViraFEST assay ahead of sequencing. Scientists isolated CD4+ T cells after an approximately 10-day culture period ended. No vaccinee had earlier SARS-CoV-2 infection, and nucleocapsid antibodies were negative. Assay used: immunoSEQ multiplex PCR; TCRdb lists only in-frame clones, some missing. In the table there are 70,000 to 75,000 clones, roughly 78% of which are singletons. Specimen: CD4+ T cells from PBMCs cultured with HCoV-OC43 spike peptides, collected before COVID-19 vaccination. As to subset: HCoV-OC43 spike overlapping peptide pool stimulation. The receptor set was obtained from a human donor who received a COVID-19 vaccine.

V and J are TRBV5-1 and TRBJ2-5, with 9 nucleotides matching TRBD2. The CDR3 extends over 15 amino acids. In germline, CDR1 is SGHRS, CDR2 YFSETQ. V lost 2 bases and J lost 1; bases outside the gene matches: 3. In nucleotides, the CDR3 is TGCGCCAGCAGCTTCCTAGCGGGGTTCCAAGAGACCCAGTACTTC. Protein product: CASSFLAGFQETQYF. Complete variable domain (other parts from reference TRBV5-1 and TRBJ2-5): KAGVTQTPRYLIKTRGQQVTLSCSPISGHRSVSWYQQTPGQGLQFLFEYFSETQRNKGNFPGRFSGRQFSNSRSEMNVSTLELGDSALYLCASSFLAGFQETQYFGPGTRLLVL.

This clone was counted once. This chain joins TRBV24-1 and TRBJ2-5; TRBD1 aligns across 9 bases. CDR1 is KGHDR and CDR2 is SFDVKD in the germline V gene. The CDR3 is made up of 13 amino acids. Trimming took 9 bases from V and 5 from J; bases not matched to a gene: 6. The DNA of the CDR3 is TGTGCCACCGGACAGGGGCCCCTGGAGACCCAGTACTTC. This codes for CATGQGPLETQYF.

V and J are TRBV5-7 and TRBJ1-2, with 7 bases identical to TRBD1. TRBV5-7 is assigned to the ORF class and has an uncertain function. J gave up 8 bases and V 0 bases, and 1 base lay outside the gene matches. The CDR3 has 12 amino acids. This chain's CDR3 is CASSLGTGGYTF. CDR3 nucleotide sequence: TGTGCCAGCAGCTTGGGGACAGGAGGCTACACCTTC.

The genes are TRBV30 and TRBJ1-2; 8 nucleotides agree with TRBD1. V was pared by 8 bases and J by 3 bases, with 11 bases of the junction left unmatched. The V gene's germline CDR1 is GTSNPN and CDR2 SVGIG (reference sequence). The CDR3 extends over 14 amino acids. CDR3 DNA: TGTGCCCGGTCGCCGCGGACAGGGTACTATGGCTACACCTTC. Its protein is CARSPRTGYYGYTF.

V and J are TRBV7-2 and TRBJ2-3, with TRBD2 identical over 7 bases. The CDR3 has 17 residues. Germline V gene sequence: CDR1 SGHTA, CDR2 FQGNSA. After removal of 0 bases from V and 0 bases from J, the junction contained 6 bases not matched to a gene. The CDR3 reads CASSLAARGGSTDTQYF. As DNA, the CDR3 is TGTGCCAGCAGCTTAGCGGCGCGCGGGGGAAGCACAGATACGCAGTATTTT.